The clone carrying this T cell receptor (beta chain) has at least ten counts. TCRdb independently ran MiXCR on the RT-PCR reads; one entry per CDR3 protein. The sample lists 650,000 to 800,000 distinct CDR3 sequences, 14% occurring once. The CDR3 is 19 amino acids. Germline trimming cut 4 bases from V and 4 bases from J; bases unmatched to any gene: 12. Per germline, CDR1 SGHTA and CDR2 FQGNSA. The V and J genes are TRBV7-2 and TRBJ2-3, with 15 bases fitting TRBD2. The sequence derives from a female donor in good health, serving as a healthy control. Sequencing was performed on memory CD4+ T cells from blood. CDR3 in amino acids: CASSSRRGLAGGGADTQYF. CDR3 DNA: TGTGCCAGCAGCTCAAGGAGGGGACTAGCGGGAGGAGGAGCAGATACGCAGTATTTT. The whole variable domain, filled in from reference TRBV7-2 and TRBJ2-3, reads GAGVSQSPSNKVTEKGKDVELRCDPISGHTALYWYRQSLGQGLEFLIYFQGNSAPDKSGLPSDRFSAERTGGSVSTLTIQRTQQEDSAVYLCASSSRRGLAGGGADTQYFGPGTRLTVL.